The 8 T cell receptor beta chains below come from one sample, sequenced in a study of T cell responses to AZD1222 COVID-19 vaccine. Generated by immunoSEQ multiplex PCR, the TCRdb table keeps only in-frame clones and is missing some. The sample holds around 140,000 clones, around 90% seen once. The source material was peripheral blood, sampled 28 days after the second AZD1222 dose. These receptors all stem from an adult who received the AZD1222 COVID-19 vaccine.

The chain employs TRBV29-1 and TRBJ2-5, with TRBD2 as a possible D gene (6 bases). Germline values: CDR1 SQVTM, CDR2 ANQGSEA. There are 13 residues in the CDR3. The V gene lost 7 bases and the J gene lost 5 bases, with 17 bases spanning the gap. In nucleotides, the CDR3 is TGCAGCGCCCAGGGTGTAGGGAGGGAGACCCAGTACTTC. Its translation: CSAQGVGRETQYF.

This clone was seen a single time. The chain employs TRBV11-3 and TRBJ2-5; either TRBD1 or TRBD2 may fit D (5 bases each). Germline V gene sequence: CDR1 SGHNT, CDR2 YENEEA. The CDR3 extends over 16 amino acids. The ends were cut back, 5 bases at V and 5 bases at J, with 21 bases in the middle. CDR3 nucleotide sequence: TGTGCCAGCAGCCCACGGGGCACCGTATGGGGGGAGACCCAGTACTTC. It specifies CASSPRGTVWGETQYF.

The chain combines TRBV11-2 with TRBJ1-3; D is unresolved. The CDR3 is made up of 12 amino acids. Germline CDR1 is SGHAT and CDR2 is FQNNGV. V was pared by 6 bases and J by 7 bases, with 10 bases between. This CDR3 reads CASRKEVNTIYF. The DNA of the CDR3 is TGTGCCAGCAGAAAGGAGGTGAACACCATATATTTT.

This clone was detected only a few times. The gene calls are TRBV2 and TRBJ2-1, with 9 positions matching TRBD1. This CDR3 has 15 residues. Germline lookup yields CDR1 SNHLY and CDR2 FYNNEI. The V and J ends lost 4 bases and 6 bases, in that order; junction bases with no gene match: 7. The CDR3 spells CASSAGTGWRNEQFF. The CDR3 DNA follows: TGTGCCAGCAGTGCGGGGACAGGGTGGCGCAATGAGCAGTTCTTC.

This clone was observed a few times. The chain carries TRBV2 and TRBJ2-7; 8 bases are a match to TRBD2. V trimming: 9 bases; J trimming: 7 bases; junction bases outside the gene matches: 8. CDR1 and CDR2 from the germline V gene are SNHLY and FYNNEI. This CDR3 spans 12 amino acids. The CDR3 nucleotides are TGTGCCAGTCAAGCGGGGGCAGGGGAGCAGTACTTC. Translation: CASQAGAGEQYF.

This clone was seen more than once but under ten times. The chain is built from TRBV2 and TRBJ1-2, with TRBD1 matching 9 bases. The V gene end was trimmed by 4 bases and the J gene end by 4 bases; junction bases not matched to a gene: 7. This CDR3 is 15 amino acids long. From germline, CDR1 is SNHLY and CDR2 FYNNEI. This chain's CDR3 is CASSARQGGGYGYTF. DNA for the CDR3: TGTGCCAGCAGTGCGAGACAGGGGGGTGGCTATGGCTACACCTTC.

The V gene is TRBV18, the J gene TRBJ2-5, with TRBD2 identical over 10 bases. The germline V gene has CDR1 KGHSH and CDR2 LQKENI. The CDR3 is 16 residues long. Trimming took 4 bases from V and 3 from J; bases not matched to a gene: 8. CDR3 DNA sequence: TGTGCCAGCTCACACCGATTAGCGGGGGGTAAAGAGACCCAGTACTTC. Its protein product is CASSHRLAGGKETQYF.

The chain carries TRBV9 and TRBJ2-2, with D unresolved. There are 13 residues in the CDR3. Germline CDR1 and CDR2: SGDLS and YYNGEE. V was trimmed by 0 bases and J by 6 bases, leaving 6 bases between them. The CDR3 region is CASSVVGAGELFF. The CDR3 coding sequence is TGTGCCAGCAGCGTAGTAGGTGCCGGGGAGCTGTTTTTT.